The source of this T cell receptor beta chain is a study of PD-1 blockade in classical Hodgkin lymphoma. Each patient's relapse followed autologous stem cell transplantation, and brentuximab vedotin exposure varied. Note on this clone: The antigen remains unidentified.

General observations from the study: Before treatment, TCR diversity in newly diagnosed patients was reportedly lower than in healthy donors. Significantly greater TCR diversity emerged by C4D1 in CD4+ cells but not CD8+ cells. Nivolumab starters within 1 year of ASCT were excluded. It was among complete responders that baseline diversity resembled that of newly diagnosed patients.

Method: immunoSEQ multiplex PCR; TCRdb's copy keeps in-frame clones and lacks some. This table holds more than 1,500 clones, 75% to 85% found once. Trimming pared 5 bases from V and 3 bases from J, leaving 16 bases between. Germline loops: CDR1 ENHRY, CDR2 SYGVKD. The CDR3 consists of 15 residues. The sample consisted of peripheral blood mononuclear cells (PBMCs), taken at baseline. This rearrangement joins TRBV10-3 to TRBJ1-2, with a tentative D call TRBD1 (5 bases). The clonotype originates from a human donor with classical Hodgkin lymphoma. The CDR3 bases are TGTGCCATCAGTACCGGTGGGGCCTGGGACTATGGCTACACCTTC. It translates to CAISTGGAWDYGYTF.